This paragraph reports one T cell receptor (beta chain). Its antigen is still unknown. Base qualities were left out, and no much larger clone turns up one base away. These data belong to a study of T cells in localized non-small cell lung cancer (dated by TCRdb to 2018 to 2020). About the investigation overall: T cell repertoires of fewer than 250 early-stage NSCLC patients were analyzed, with tumors being compared against uninvolved tumor-adjacent lungs. Of the NSCLC patients, approximately 130 were male and approximately 99 were female, and the mean age was around 70 years. The cohort was made up of around 220 treatment-naive NSCLC patients whose localized lung tumors had been resected.

The CDR3, from cysteine to phenylalanine, totals 14 residues. Left in the record is the CDR3 DNA by itself, 42 bases read in frame from the first base. The V end loses 5 bases and the J end loses 1 base, and a stretch of 11 bases separates them. CDR1 and CDR2 were assigned from the germline V gene as SGHTA and FQGNSA. The immunoSEQ Assay was used to sequence TCR beta CDR3 regions from DNA. Processing in the source paper ran as follows. T cell density was computed as TCR beta template counts normalized to usable DNA estimated by amplifying housekeeping genes. Richness was estimated with the preseqR package, extrapolating to 400,000 templates for PBMC samples and 120,000 templates for tissue samples. Clonality was calculated as one minus Pielou's evenness. Differential abundance testing on productive amino-acid clonotypes, with a minimum total count of 5 and an alpha of 0.1, was used to identify tissue-enriched TCRs. The Jaccard Index and the Morisita Overlap Index were used to quantify repertoire overlap between compartments. GLIPH grouped TCR beta CDR3s together with public tetramer-defined viral CDR3s, and a viral motif had to include at least three viral sequences and also show V-gene enrichment. The table was pulled from immuneACCESS by TCRdb, which kept in-frame rearrangements only. Such tables lose some clones; where checked, under half of the loss comes from unresolved V genes, and the rest has no known cause. V and J calls and clone size are those listed in that table; D and trimming were worked out from the DNA. The sample table shows around 100,000 clones, and about nine tenths are seen once. Over 12% of the sample is in the top ten clones.

At diagnosis, peripheral blood, uninvolved tumor-adjacent lung and tumor were collected and were preserved as a mix of fresh-frozen and FFPE material. For TCR repertoire profiling, blood samples were analyzed in the form of peripheral blood mononuclear cells. Beyond this particular receptor, the publication reports: Higher T cell density in blood was associated with longer overall survival, whereas higher clonality in adjacent lung was associated with shorter survival. Since the design was exploratory, TCR variables were selected using unadjusted p-values with no false-discovery rate correction. Because multi-region tumor sequencing was not performed, intratumor heterogeneity could not be ruled out. Uninvolved tumor-adjacent lung showed the highest T cell clonality, higher than tumor, which suggests more focused antigenic responses in the uninvolved tumor-adjacent lung. A median of approximately 62 of the top 100 tumor clones turned up in the paired uninvolved adjacent lung, and 25 to 30 of those clones also ranked among the top 100 of that same adjacent lung.

The sequencing here drew on peripheral blood, taken before any cancer treatment. The V and J genes are TRBV7-2 and TRBJ1-1; the D region possibly corresponds to TRBD1 (5 bases align). This receptor was identified in a man aged 35-75 years with stage I squamous cell lung carcinoma. In nucleotides, the sequence is TGTGCCAGCAGCCCCGGGGCCGCGAACACTGAAGCTTTCTTT. It translates as CASSPGAANTEAFF. Joined to the reference TRBV7-2 and TRBJ1-1 proteins, this CDR3 gives the full variable domain: GAGVSQSPSNKVTEKGKDVELRCDPISGHTALYWYRQSLGQGLEFLIYFQGNSAPDKSGLPSDRFSAERTGGSVSTLTIQRTQQEDSAVYLCASSPGAANTEAFFGQGTRLTVV.